This TCR beta chain was sequenced in a study of blood T cell repertoires in COVID-19 (dated by TCRdb to 2019 to 2021). Describing the broader study: Collaborator samples came from the United States, Italy and Spain and covered acute and convalescent phases of COVID-19. The material from the prospective study consisted of cDNA or gDNA derived from T cells, B-cell-depleted T cells, or PBMCs. HLA class I and class II types, where available, came from metadata supplied by the sample provider rather than from assay-based typing. The repertoires were released in a freely available public database intended as a resource for research on the immune response to SARS-CoV-2. Sample metadata almost always included a de-identified subject ID, COVID-19 status, age in years and sex. Deeply sampled blood TCRbeta repertoires from subjects exposed to, actively infected with, or recovered from COVID-19 were included in the dataset. Samples were obtained from the ongoing ImmuneRACE study (first 160 participants) and from 1,200 or so subjects provided by 6 global collaborators. Results and caveats for the whole study, not just this receptor: How much clinical and demographic metadata was included differed by source and by participant, and the metadata was provided uncurated.

The collaborating institutions used their own protocols to collect whole blood in K2EDTA tubes. For TCRbeta analysis, collaborators shipped samples as frozen whole blood, isolated PBMCs, or DNA extracted from either of those sample types. The germline V gene yields SGHDT for CDR1 and YYEEEE for CDR2. V loses 0 bases, J loses 2 bases, and the germline ends lie 9 bases apart. Taken from cysteine to phenylalanine, the CDR3 has 14 residues. This entry keeps only the CDR3 DNA: 42 bases, framed from base 1. TCRbeta CDR3 regions were amplified from genomic DNA using the immunoSEQ Assay, a bias-controlled multiplex PCR. Under the source paper's analysis protocol: The number of nucleated cells in each sample was estimated from the amplification of reference gene primers within the assay. To quantify the absolute abundance of each unique TCRbeta CDR3 rearrangement, sequence reads were collapsed and filtered. For each sample, productive Simpson clonality was calculated as the square root of Simpson's diversity index over productive rearrangements. TCRdb holds this immuneACCESS table with in-frame rearrangements only. Some clones are missing; in checked studies, unresolved V genes explain under half, and the rest has no known cause. That table gives V, J and clone size, and the DNA gave D and trimming. This sample holds some 120,000 clones; about 87% were observed only once. About 2% of the sample lies in the top ten.

Regarding this clone: No antigen is known for it. No qualities accompany the bases; no much larger clone lies one base away.

This clonotype was obtained from a woman aged 50 to 60 with acute or convalescent COVID-19. Rearrangement joined TRBV5-6 to TRBJ2-7; 6 matching bases give a weak D call of TRBD2. Input material: peripheral blood. This receptor has the CDR3 CASSLAGSAYEQYF. Here is the DNA: TGTGCCAGCAGCTTGGCCGGGAGCGCCTACGAGCAGTACTTC.